This T cell receptor beta chain appears in the sequencing data of a study of blood T cell repertoires in COVID-19. This clone came up once. V dropped 7 bases and J dropped 8 bases, with 11 bases sitting between them. This CDR3 region has 11 residues. Here immunoSEQ multiplex PCR was the method, and the copy in TCRdb shows in-frame clones only, minus some. Of over 300,000 clones listed, roughly 90% are singletons. The sample was peripheral blood. The TCR originated in a man aged 40-50 years with acute or convalescent COVID-19. The chain uses TRBV12-3 or TRBV12-4 and TRBJ1-1; TRBD1 might be the D (6 bases). This CDR3 is CASKTGQEAFF. CDR3 DNA sequence: TGTGCCAGCAAGACGGGACAAGAAGCTTTCTTT.